This T cell receptor beta chain was identified in a study of vaccination and CD4 T cells after COVID-19. Stated treatment: roughly 11-day PBMC culture with coronavirus spike peptide pools or control peptides (ViraFEST assay). ViraFEST stimulated the growth of antigen-specific T cells using peptide pools and subsequently profiled their TCRs by sequencing. This clonotype has just a few counts. Its target is unknown. The V gene lost 6 bases and the J gene lost 5 bases, with 13 bases spanning the gap. CDR3 length: 13 amino acids. Germline V CDR1 and CDR2: MNHNS, SASEGT. Sequenced with the Oncomine TCR Beta short-read assay was DNA taken from cultured CD4+ T cells. TCRdb reanalysed the PCR reads using MiXCR and keeps one entry per CDR3 protein. The data hold 11,000 to 15,000 distinct CDR3 sequences, with about half observed a single time.

This TCR came from a human donor who had recovered from COVID-19. The chain recombines TRBV6-1 with TRBJ2-5; D gene ambiguous. The sequencing sample was made of CD4+ T cells from blood, cultured in vitro. For the CDR3, the DNA is TGTGCCAGCAGCTTCTCTTCGGGCGAGACCCAGTACTTC. This translates into CASSFSSGETQYF.